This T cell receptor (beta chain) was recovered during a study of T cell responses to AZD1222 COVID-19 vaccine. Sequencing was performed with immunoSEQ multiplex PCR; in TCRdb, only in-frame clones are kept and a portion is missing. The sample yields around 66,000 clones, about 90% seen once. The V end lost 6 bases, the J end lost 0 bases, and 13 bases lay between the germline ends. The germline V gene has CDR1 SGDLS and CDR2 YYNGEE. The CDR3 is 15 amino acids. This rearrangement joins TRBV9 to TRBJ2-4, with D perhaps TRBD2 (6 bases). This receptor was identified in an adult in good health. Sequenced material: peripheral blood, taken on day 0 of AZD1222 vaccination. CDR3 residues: CASNPGVGAKNIQYF. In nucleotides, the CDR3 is TGTGCCAGCAACCCGGGGGTTGGAGCCAAAAACATTCAGTACTTC.